Below, 5 T cell receptor beta chains from the same sample are listed, as sequenced in a study of blood T cell repertoires in COVID-19. This table comes from immunoSEQ multiplex PCR, and its TCRdb copy is limited to in-frame clones, with some not included. The table shows about 98,000 clones, with approximately 81% occurring only once. Input material: peripheral blood. These receptors came from a man between 60 and 75 years old with acute or convalescent COVID-19.

CDR3 sequence: CASSPPQGVSYGYTF. CDR3 nucleotides: TGTGCCAGCTCACCGCCCCAGGGGGTCAGTTATGGCTACACCTTC. This rearrangement joins TRBV18 to TRBJ1-2; 7 nucleotides agree with TRBD1. Per germline, CDR1 KGHSH and CDR2 LQKENI. This CDR3 comprises 15 residues. Trimming removed 3 bases from V and 5 bases from J; junction bases left unmatched: 9.

This clone is a singleton in its sample. The chain combines TRBV5-6 with TRBJ1-5, with D maybe TRBD1 (6 bases). V lost 4 bases, J lost 3 bases, and 11 bases lay in between. The length of the CDR3 is 14 residues. The germline V gene encodes CDR1 SGHDT and CDR2 YYEEEE. In DNA, the CDR3 is TGTGCCAGCAGCAGACGACAGGACAATCAGCCCCAGCATTTT. Its translation is CASSRRQDNQPQHF.

The gene calls are TRBV11-3 and TRBJ2-5, with 11 bases aligning to TRBD2. The CDR3 totals 17 residues. Germline V gives CDR1 SGHNT, CDR2 YENEEA. After removal of 2 bases from V and 1 base from J, the junction contained 6 bases not matched to a gene. The CDR3 spells CASSLFASGGLQETQYF. The DNA for the CDR3 is TGTGCCAGCAGCTTATTTGCTAGCGGGGGGCTCCAAGAGACCCAGTACTTC.

V is TRBV11-2 and J is TRBJ1-2, with D perhaps TRBD1 (6 bases). The CDR3 loop spans 15 amino acids. Per the germline V gene, CDR1 is SGHAT and CDR2 is FQNNGV. The V and J ends lost 2 bases and 0 bases respectively, with 10 bases between them. The CDR3 loop reads CASSLNAGANYGYTF. The CDR3 DNA reads TGTGCCAGCAGCTTAAACGCAGGGGCTAACTATGGCTACACCTTC.

The chain recombines TRBV9 with TRBJ2-3; 9 nucleotides match TRBD2. V trimming: 4 bases; J trimming: 2 bases; junction bases outside the gene matches: 11. The CDR3 totals 17 residues. Germline CDR1 SGDLS, CDR2 YYNGEE. CDR3 region: CASSRGGSGRATDTQYF. In DNA, the CDR3 is TGTGCCAGCAGCCGAGGAGGTAGCGGGAGAGCCACAGATACGCAGTATTTT.